This TCR beta chain stems from a study of CD8 T cells in Susac syndrome (dated by TCRdb to about 2019). Study-level background: Whether CD8+ T cell activation and differentiation in Susac syndrome was antigen driven was tested using repertoire sequencing. What the authors observed across the whole study: The number of individuals in the TCR sequencing and HLA analysis was recognized as being relatively small.

Taken from cysteine to phenylalanine, the CDR3 has 15 residues. Solely the CDR3 DNA is kept, with 45 bases framed from the first base. Trimming at the junction amounts to 2 bases on V and 1 base on J, and the germline ends lie 13 bases apart. The CDR1 and CDR2 encoded by the germline V gene (reference sequence) are GTSNPN and SVGIG. A remark on this clonotype: Its antigen remains unidentified. The sample holds no much larger clone one base away, and base qualities are not on file.

RNA was extracted using the RNeasy kit, and about 0.45 to 1 ug of the RNA was reverse transcribed with random hexamers. TCR beta CDR3 regions were amplified with the immunoSEQ multiplex PCR assay covering 54 Vbeta and 13 Jbeta segments. Bias from PCR amplification was corrected by using a synthetic template baseline for primer optimization and for computational correction. As for the original processing: Only productive sequences were kept, with reads annotated to V, D and J genes according to IMGT and analyzed in immunoSEQ Analyzer. To calculate clonality, Shannon entropy was normalized by log2 of the number of productive unique sequences and then subtracted from one. Public and private clones were assessed among the 100 most prevalent clones of each patient and control. Susac-specific clones were defined as absent from healthy and MS cohorts, over a thousand published viral clones and other ImmuneACCESS disease sequences. The public reads were reanalyzed by TCRdb: fastp trimming at Q25, MiXCR alignment, in-frame beta chains only. Merged by CDR3 protein, the rows form single entries marked with the most common genes and DNA. The V and J calls and clone size are TCRdb's, not the authors'. This sample has approximately 150,000 distinct CDR3 sequences in its table, and around 94% of those were observed once. The ten largest clonotypes hold 0.075% to 0.09% of the sample.

Peripheral blood CD8+ and CD4+ T cells from healthy donors, Susac syndrome patients and multiple sclerosis patients were profiled using high-throughput TCR beta sequencing. The healthy donors served as controls matched for age and sex. CD8+ TEMRA cells were enriched by FACS, while bulk CD8+ and CD4+ T cells were purified by magnetic negative isolation. Blood was drawn into EDTA tubes, processed within 24 hours, and PBMCs were isolated by density gradient centrifugation. PBMCs intended for TCR sequencing were cryopreserved in liquid nitrogen and were subsequently thawed in a 37 degrees C water bath. The sorted or isolated CD4+, CD8+ and CD8+ TEMRA cells had a purity of 90% or higher.

The V gene is TRBV30 and the J gene is TRBJ2-3, and TRBD1 may be the D gene, going by 6 matching bases. Sequenced: CD4+ T cells from PBMCs. The receptor comes from a human donor in good health. The CDR3 reads as follows: CAWSLPGAGTDTQYF. The sequenced DNA is TGTGCCTGGAGTCTACCAGGGGCTGGCACAGATACGCAGTATTTT.